Each of the 12 T cell receptor beta chains below was sequenced from the same sample in a study of T cell changes during pregnancy in multiple sclerosis. Profiling relied on immunoSEQ multiplex PCR, and the TCRdb table lists in-frame clones only, not all of them. Among 95,000 to 100,000 clones listed, roughly nine tenths were seen once. The sequencing here drew on peripheral blood, taken after pregnancy. These receptors were obtained from a female donor in good health, enrolled as a control in a pregnancy study.

V usage is TRBV19 and J usage is TRBJ2-3, with unresolved D. The V and J ends lost 8 bases and 0 bases respectively, with 21 bases between them. This CDR3 has 17 amino acids. The germline gives CDR1 LNHDA, CDR2 SQIVND (reference sequence). DNA for the CDR3: TGTGCCAGTGTTCTACTGGGCCGCCGATCTAGCACAGATACGCAGTATTTT. The encoded protein is CASVLLGRRSSTDTQYF.

The sample holds a few counts of this clone. The chain uses TRBV7-8 and TRBJ1-4; D remains unclear. The length of the CDR3 is 14 residues. The V end was cut by 3 bases, the J end by 7 bases, with 12 bases between. Germline values: CDR1 SGHVS, CDR2 FQNEAQ. The CDR3 coding sequence is TGTGCCAGCAGCTTGTCAACGGGTTCTGAAAAACTGTTTTTT. Translating it yields CASSLSTGSEKLFF.

The V gene is TRBV27, the J gene TRBJ2-5; TRBD2 agrees at 9 bases. J lost 2 bases, V lost 5 bases, and 9 bases had no gene match. Germline-derived CDR1 and CDR2 are MNHEY and SMNVEV (reference sequence). The CDR3 extends over 16 amino acids. The CDR3 sequence is CASSRIAGEVQETQYF. The CDR3, as DNA: TGTGCCAGCAGTAGAATAGCGGGGGAAGTGCAAGAGACCCAGTACTTC.

The V and J genes are TRBV30 and TRBJ2-7, with TRBD1 identical over 8 bases. The CDR3 sequence is 13 residues long. V shed 4 bases, J shed 4 bases, and the junction held 6 bases outside the gene matches. Germline V gene data show CDR1 as GTSNPN and CDR2 as SVGIG (reference sequence). DNA for the CDR3: TGTGCCTGGACCAACGACAGGGGTTACGAGCAGTACTTC. Protein product: CAWTNDRGYEQYF. The variable domain in full, with the rest retrieved from reference TRBV30 and TRBJ2-7, is SQTIHQWPATLVQPVGSPLSLECTVEGTSNPNLYWYRQAAGRGLQLLFYSVGIGQISSEVPQNLSASRPQDRQFILSSKKLLLSDSGFYLCAWTNDRGYEQYFGPGTRLTVT.

The chain combines TRBV7-3 with TRBJ1-1; TRBD1 agrees at 7 bases. The germline CDR1 and CDR2 sequences are SGHTA and FQGTGA. The CDR3 is 15 amino acids. The trim removed 2 bases at V and 10 bases at J, leaving 13 bases unmatched. The CDR3 coding sequence is TGTGCCAGCAGCTTATCAGGGATGGGGCAGGGGGGAGCTTTCTTT. Its protein is CASSLSGMGQGGAFF.

This chain links TRBV5-5 with TRBJ2-4; TRBD2 matches at 16 bases. The V gene's germline CDR1 is SGHKS and CDR2 YYEKEE (reference sequence). The V and J ends lost 7 bases and 5 bases, in that order; junction bases with no gene match: 15. The CDR3 spans 19 residues. The CDR3 bases are TGTGCCAGCTACGAACCGGGACTAGCGGGGGGGCCGATCCAAAACATTCAGTACTTC. This translates into CASYEPGLAGGPIQNIQYF.

The chain uses TRBV5-1 and TRBJ2-3; D possibly corresponds to TRBD1 (6 bases). Germline values: CDR1 SGHRS, CDR2 YFSETQ. The V end lost 1 base, the J end lost 1 base, and 13 bases lay between the germline ends. This CDR3 comprises 16 residues. CDR3 loop: CASSLLETGGTDTQYF. In DNA, the CDR3 is TGCGCCAGCAGCTTGCTTGAGACAGGCGGCACAGATACGCAGTATTTT.

The CDR3 DNA follows: TGTGCCAGCAGCCCACCTAGGAGGACTGAAGCTTTCTTT. This codes for CASSPPRRTEAFF. The V call is TRBV7-9, the J call TRBJ1-1; the D is unclear. From germline, CDR1 is SEHNR and CDR2 FQNEAQ (reference sequence). The CDR3 extends over 13 amino acids. The V and J ends lost 5 bases and 5 bases respectively, with 12 bases between them.

The chain joins TRBV6-1 to TRBJ1-2, with D uncertain. This CDR3 contains 14 residues. Germline lookup yields CDR1 MNHNS and CDR2 SASEGT. Trimming took 1 base from V and 4 from J, leaving 10 bases between them. The CDR3 region has the DNA TGTGCCAGCAGTGAAGGAACGGGTGCCTATGGCTACACCTTC. This translates into CASSEGTGAYGYTF.

V is TRBV27 and J is TRBJ2-5, with 7 bases that match TRBD2. This CDR3 region has 13 residues. Germline V lookup: CDR1 MNHEY, CDR2 SMNVEV (reference sequence). The ends lost 4 bases at V and 5 bases at J; junction bases unmatched: 4. CDR3 protein: CASSWGRGETQYF. The CDR3 coding sequence is TGTGCCAGCAGTTGGGGGAGGGGTGAGACCCAGTACTTC.

The chain is built from TRBV28 and TRBJ1-1, with D possibly matching TRBD1 (6 bases). The germline V and J ends were trimmed by 6 bases and 0 bases, with 8 bases remaining between them. Per germline, CDR1 MDHEN and CDR2 SYDVKM. The CDR3 runs 13 residues. DNA for the CDR3: TGTGCCAGCAGCGGGACAATGAACACTGAAGCTTTCTTT. Protein: CASSGTMNTEAFF.

This chain uses TRBV7-8 with TRBJ1-6; unclear D gene. From germline, CDR1 is SGHVS and CDR2 FQNEAQ. This CDR3 spans 16 amino acids. V lost 5 bases, J lost 0 bases, and 11 bases lay in between. DNA for the CDR3: TGTGCCAGCAGCCCTACAGTGAGCTCCTATAATTCACCCCTCCACTTT. This sequence encodes CASSPTVSSYNSPLHF.